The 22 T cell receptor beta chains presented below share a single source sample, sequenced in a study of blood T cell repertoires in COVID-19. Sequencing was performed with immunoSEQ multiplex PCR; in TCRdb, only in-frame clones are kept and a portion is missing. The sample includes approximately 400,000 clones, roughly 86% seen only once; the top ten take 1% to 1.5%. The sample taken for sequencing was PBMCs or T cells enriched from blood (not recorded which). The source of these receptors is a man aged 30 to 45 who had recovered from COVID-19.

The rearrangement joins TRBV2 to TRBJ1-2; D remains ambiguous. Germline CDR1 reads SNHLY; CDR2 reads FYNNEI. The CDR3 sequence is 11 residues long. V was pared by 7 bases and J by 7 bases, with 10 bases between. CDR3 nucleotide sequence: TGTGCCAGCACCCCTCCGAGTGGCTACACCTTC. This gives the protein CASTPPSGYTF.

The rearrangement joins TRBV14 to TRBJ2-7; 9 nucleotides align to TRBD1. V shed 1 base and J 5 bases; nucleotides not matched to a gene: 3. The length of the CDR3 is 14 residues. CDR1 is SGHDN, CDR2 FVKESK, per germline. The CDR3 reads CASSQVNRGHEQYF. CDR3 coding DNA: TGTGCCAGCAGCCAAGTCAACAGGGGGCACGAGCAGTACTTC. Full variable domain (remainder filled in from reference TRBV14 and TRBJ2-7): EAGVTQFPSHSVIEKGQTVTLRCDPISGHDNLYWYRRVMGKEIKFLLHFVKESKQDESGMPNNRFLAERTGGTYSTLKVQPAELEDSGVYFCASSQVNRGHEQYFGPGTRLTVT.

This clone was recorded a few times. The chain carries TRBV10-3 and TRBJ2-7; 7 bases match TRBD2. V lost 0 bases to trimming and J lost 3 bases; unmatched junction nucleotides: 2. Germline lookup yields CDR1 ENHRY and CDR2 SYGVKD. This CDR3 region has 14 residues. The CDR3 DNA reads TGTGCCATCAGTGAGTCAGGCGGGGGCTACGAGCAGTACTTC. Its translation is CAISESGGGYEQYF.

The chain's CDR3 is CAISDRDRGRTGELFF. The CDR3 region has the DNA TGTGCCATCAGTGACCGGGACAGGGGGCGGACCGGGGAGCTGTTTTTT. The chain carries TRBV10-3 and TRBJ2-2; 12 bases are shared with TRBD1. The CDR3 is 16 residues long. Per germline, CDR1 ENHRY and CDR2 SYGVKD. V gave up 3 bases and J gave up 5 bases; unmatched junction bases: 4.

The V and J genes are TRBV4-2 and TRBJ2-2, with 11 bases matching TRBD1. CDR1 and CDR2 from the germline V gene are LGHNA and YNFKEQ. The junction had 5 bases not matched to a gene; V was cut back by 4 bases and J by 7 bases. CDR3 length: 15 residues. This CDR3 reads CASSPQGQGVGELFF. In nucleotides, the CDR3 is TGTGCCAGCAGCCCCCAGGGACAGGGGGTCGGGGAGCTGTTTTTT.

The CDR3 DNA is TGCGCCAGCAGCCCGGGGGGGAGCTCCTATAATTCACCCCTCCACTTT. Translating it yields CASSPGGSSYNSPLHF. The chain employs TRBV5-1 and TRBJ1-6; D possibly corresponds to TRBD1 (5 bases). The germline V gene has CDR1 SGHRS and CDR2 YFSETQ. V lost 4 bases to trimming and J lost 0 bases, with 11 bases between them. The CDR3 consists of 16 residues.

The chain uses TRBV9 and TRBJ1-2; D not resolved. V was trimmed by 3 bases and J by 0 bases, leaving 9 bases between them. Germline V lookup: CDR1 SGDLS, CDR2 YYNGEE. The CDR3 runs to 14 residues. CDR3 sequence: CASSAPGSNYGYTF. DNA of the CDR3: TGTGCCAGCAGCGCCCCCGGGTCTAACTATGGCTACACCTTC.

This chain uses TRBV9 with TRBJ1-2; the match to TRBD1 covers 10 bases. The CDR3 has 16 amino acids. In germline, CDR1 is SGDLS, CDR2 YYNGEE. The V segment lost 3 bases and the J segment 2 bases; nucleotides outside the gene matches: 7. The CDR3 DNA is TGTGCCAGCAGCGACATGGGACAGGGGAGGAACTATGGCTACACCTTC. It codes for CASSDMGQGRNYGYTF.

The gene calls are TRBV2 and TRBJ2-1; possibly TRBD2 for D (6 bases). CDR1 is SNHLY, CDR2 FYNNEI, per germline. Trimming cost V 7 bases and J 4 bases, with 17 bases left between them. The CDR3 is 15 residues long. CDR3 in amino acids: CASTQSRGIYNEQFF. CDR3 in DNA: TGTGCCAGCACCCAGTCGCGGGGCATATACAATGAGCAGTTCTTC.

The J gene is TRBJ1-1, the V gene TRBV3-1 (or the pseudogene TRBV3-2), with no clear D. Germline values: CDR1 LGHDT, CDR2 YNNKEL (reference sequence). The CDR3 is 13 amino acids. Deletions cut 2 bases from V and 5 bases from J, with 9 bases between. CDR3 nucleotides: TGTGCCAGCAGCCAACAGCGTAGGACTGAAGCTTTCTTT. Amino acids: CASSQQRRTEAFF.

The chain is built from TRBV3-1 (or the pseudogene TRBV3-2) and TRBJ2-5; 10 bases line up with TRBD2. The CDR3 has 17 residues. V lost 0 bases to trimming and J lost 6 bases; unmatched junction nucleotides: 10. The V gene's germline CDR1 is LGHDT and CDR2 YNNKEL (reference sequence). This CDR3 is CASSQEEVAGGTKTQYF. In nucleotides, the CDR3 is TGTGCCAGCAGCCAAGAGGAGGTAGCGGGGGGCACGAAGACCCAGTACTTC.

CDR3 region: CASSIRARENTEAFF. DNA of the CDR3: TGTGCCAGTAGTATACGGGCCAGGGAAAACACTGAAGCTTTCTTT. The J gene is TRBJ1-1, the V gene TRBV19, with TRBD1 as a possible D gene (5 bases). This CDR3 has 15 residues. Looked up from germline, CDR1 is LNHDA and CDR2 is SQIVND (reference sequence). Trimming removed 2 bases from V and 2 bases from J, with 12 bases in between.

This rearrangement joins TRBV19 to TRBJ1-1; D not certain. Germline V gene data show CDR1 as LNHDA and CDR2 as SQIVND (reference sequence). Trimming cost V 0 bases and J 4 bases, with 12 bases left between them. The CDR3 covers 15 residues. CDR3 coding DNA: TGTGCCAGTAGTATAGATCGGGTGACGGGCACTGAAGCTTTCTTT. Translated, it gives CASSIDRVTGTEAFF.

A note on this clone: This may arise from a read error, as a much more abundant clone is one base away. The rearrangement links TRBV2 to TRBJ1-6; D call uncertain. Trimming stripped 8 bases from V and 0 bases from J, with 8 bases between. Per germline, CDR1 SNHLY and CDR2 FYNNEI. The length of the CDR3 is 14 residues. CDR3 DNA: TGTGCCAGCCGCTTCGGCTCCTATAATTCACCCCTCCACTTT. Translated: CASRFGSYNSPLHF.

Here the CDR3 DNA reads TGTGCCAGCAGCCCGGGTTATAGCAATCAGCCCCAGCATTTT. Its translation is CASSPGYSNQPQHF. This chain uses TRBV14 with TRBJ1-5; no definite D call. This CDR3 is 14 amino acids long. Trimming removed 4 bases from V and 0 bases from J, with 7 bases in between. Germline V lookup: CDR1 SGHDN, CDR2 FVKESK.

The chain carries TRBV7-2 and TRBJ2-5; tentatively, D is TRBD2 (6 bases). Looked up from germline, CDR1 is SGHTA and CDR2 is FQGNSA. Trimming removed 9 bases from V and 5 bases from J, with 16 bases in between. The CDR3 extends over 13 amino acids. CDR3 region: CASGRGSGETQYF. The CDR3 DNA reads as TGTGCCAGTGGACGGGGGTCCGGCGAGACCCAGTACTTC.

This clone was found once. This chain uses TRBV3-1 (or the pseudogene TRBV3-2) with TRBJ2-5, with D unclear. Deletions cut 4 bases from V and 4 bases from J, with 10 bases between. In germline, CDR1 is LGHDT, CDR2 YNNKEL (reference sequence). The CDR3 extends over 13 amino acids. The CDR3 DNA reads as TGTGCCAGCAGCCGTTCGAACGGAGAGACCCAGTACTTC. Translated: CASSRSNGETQYF.

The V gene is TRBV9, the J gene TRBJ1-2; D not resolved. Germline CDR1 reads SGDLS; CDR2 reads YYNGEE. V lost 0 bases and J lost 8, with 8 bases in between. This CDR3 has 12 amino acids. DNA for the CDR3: TGTGCCAGCAGCGTAGGGCAGTGGGGCTACACCTTC. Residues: CASSVGQWGYTF.

CDR3 amino acids: CASSSLSSVGNSPLHF. The CDR3 bases are TGTGCCAGCAGCTCCTTAAGCTCCGTCGGTAATTCACCCCTCCACTTT. The rearrangement links TRBV7-2 to TRBJ1-6; D ambiguous. This CDR3 region has 16 residues. V shed 4 bases and J shed 6 bases, with 16 bases lying between them. Germline V lookup: CDR1 SGHTA, CDR2 FQGNSA.

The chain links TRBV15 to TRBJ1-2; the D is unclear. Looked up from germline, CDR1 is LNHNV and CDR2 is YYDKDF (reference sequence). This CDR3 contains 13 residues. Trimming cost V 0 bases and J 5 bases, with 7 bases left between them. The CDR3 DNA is TGTGCCACCAGCAGAGATCTCAGTTATGGCTACACCTTC. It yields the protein CATSRDLSYGYTF.

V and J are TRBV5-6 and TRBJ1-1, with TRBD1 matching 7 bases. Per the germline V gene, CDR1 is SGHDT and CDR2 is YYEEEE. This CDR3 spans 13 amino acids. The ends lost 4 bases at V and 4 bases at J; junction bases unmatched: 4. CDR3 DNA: TGTGCCAGCAGCACTGCAGGGGGCACTGAAGCTTTCTTT. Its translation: CASSTAGGTEAFF. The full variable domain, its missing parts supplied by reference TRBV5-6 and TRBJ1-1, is DAGVTQSPTHLIKTRGQQVTLRCSPKSGHDTVSWYQQALGQGPQFIFQYYEEEERQRGNFPDRFSGHQFPNYSSELNVNALLLGDSALYLCASSTAGGTEAFFGQGTRLTVV.

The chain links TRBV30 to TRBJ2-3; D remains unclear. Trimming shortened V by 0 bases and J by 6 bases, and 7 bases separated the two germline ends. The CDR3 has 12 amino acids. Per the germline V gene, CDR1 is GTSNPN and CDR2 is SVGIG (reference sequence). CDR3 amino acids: CAWSVARDTQYF. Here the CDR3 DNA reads TGTGCCTGGAGTGTAGCCCGGGATACGCAGTATTTT.